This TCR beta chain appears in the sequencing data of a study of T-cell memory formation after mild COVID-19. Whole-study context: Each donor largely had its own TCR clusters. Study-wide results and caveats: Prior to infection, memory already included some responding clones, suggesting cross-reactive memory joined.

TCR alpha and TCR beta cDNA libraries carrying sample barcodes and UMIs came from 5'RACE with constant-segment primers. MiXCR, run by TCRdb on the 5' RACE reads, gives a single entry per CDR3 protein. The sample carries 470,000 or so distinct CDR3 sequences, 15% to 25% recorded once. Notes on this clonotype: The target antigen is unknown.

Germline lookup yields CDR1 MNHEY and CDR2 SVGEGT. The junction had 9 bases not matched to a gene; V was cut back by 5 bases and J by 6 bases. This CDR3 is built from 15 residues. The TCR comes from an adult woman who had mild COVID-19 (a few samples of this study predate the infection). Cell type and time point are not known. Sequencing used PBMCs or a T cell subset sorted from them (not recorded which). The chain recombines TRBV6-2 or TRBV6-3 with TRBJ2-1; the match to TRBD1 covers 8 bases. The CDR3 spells CASSPGQGSINEQFF. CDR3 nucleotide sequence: TGTGCCAGCAGTCCAGGACAGGGCTCCATCAATGAGCAGTTCTTC.